This TCR beta chain was found in a study of T cells in Graves' hyperthyroidism and ophthalmopathy. Study-wide points: Most thyroid clonotypes expanded above 0.001 were also detected in blood.

Patients were excluded because of uncontrolled infection, other autoimmune disease, pregnancy or lactation. It was at first hyperthyroidism diagnosis, before any ophthalmopathy symptoms, that the blood sample was taken. V was clipped by 0 bases and J by 3 bases, with 15 bases between them. CDR3 size: 17 residues. Germline CDR1 and CDR2: MNHEY and SVGAGI. Amplification of TCR beta CDR3 regions used RNA as the template. Initially, a first-round RT-PCR of the TCR CDR3 employed the HTBI primer set. TCRdb recomputed calls from the multiplex PCR reads with MiXCR, one row per CDR3 protein. The table shows more than 350,000 distinct CDR3 sequences, with roughly a sixth occurring only once. This clonotype has at least ten counts. The antigen remains unidentified.

The sample comprised blood. The receptor was derived from a woman in her thirties with Graves' hyperthyroidism that later progressed to Graves' ophthalmopathy. This chain links TRBV6-5 with TRBJ1-5, with D possibly being TRBD1 (6 bases). CDR3 in DNA: TGTGCCAGCAGTTACTCGTTCGGACAGACTGACAATCAGCCCCAGCATTTT. The encoded protein is CASSYSFGQTDNQPQHF.